Below, one TCR beta chain is given with its context. This specimen comes from a study of T-cell memory formation after mild COVID-19. The junction had 4 bases not matched to a gene; V was cut back by 5 bases and J by 7 bases. Per the germline V gene, CDR1 is LNHDA and CDR2 is SQIVND (reference sequence). The CDR3 runs 13 residues. MiXCR, applied by TCRdb to the 5' RACE reads, yields one record per CDR3 protein. The sample lists roughly 370,000 distinct CDR3 sequences; roughly 15% were seen once. The rearrangement uses TRBV19 and TRBJ2-5; 10 bases match TRBD1. The receptor's source is a man in his late teens or twenties who had mild COVID-19 (a few samples of this study predate the infection). Cell type and time point are not known. The specimen sequenced was PBMCs or a T cell subset sorted from them (not recorded which). The CDR3 spells CASSLRDRGTQYF. CDR3 nucleotides: TGTGCCAGTAGTCTCCGGGACAGGGGGACCCAGTACTTC.